The rows below give T cell receptor beta chains drawn from one sample of a study of shared T cell receptors in the human thymus. Only in-frame clones appear in the TCRdb table, and some are missing; sequencing was by immunoSEQ multiplex PCR. The table shows hundreds of thousands of clones, with roughly 90% occurring only once. The sample also formed part of further work on human thymus T cells.

Sequenced: thymocytes. These TCRs come from a boy in the first two years of life with a congenital heart defect. CDR3s include the opening cysteine and the closing phenylalanine or tryptophan. A D gene is named only where the DNA matches it firmly. Rows may omit the clone size; those that give it use once, few, many or a size class.

TRBJ2-2,TRBV2,TRBD1,-,CASSEVGQGSGELFF,TGTGCCAGCAGTGAAGTGGGACAGGGAAGCGGGGAGCTGTTTTTT
TRBJ1-6,TRBV5-1,TRBD1,-,CASSLPGGGNSPLHF,TGCGCCAGCAGCTTGCCAGGGGGAGGTAATTCACCCCTCCACTTT
TRBJ2-7,TRBV27,TRBD1,once,CASTGTSDRGLHEQYF,TGTGCCAGCACCGGAACCTCGGACAGGGGGCTCCACGAGCAGTACTTC
TRBJ1-4,TRBV19,-,-,CASSIDLGTATNEKLFF,TGTGCCAGTAGTATAGATCTAGGCACGGCAACTAATGAAAAACTGTTTTTT
TRBJ2-3,TRBV4-2,TRBD2,-,CASKPLAGDTQYF,TGTGCCAGCAAACCACTAGCGGGAGATACGCAGTATTTT
TRBJ2-1,TRBV18,TRBD2,-,CASSPTRGGSPSDRLYNEQFF,TGTGCCAGCTCACCAACGCGGGGAGGGTCCCCTAGCGATCGTCTTTACAATGAGCAGTTCTTC
TRBJ2-7,TRBV14,-,-,CASSHYPSHGSNEQYF,TGTGCCAGCAGCCATTACCCCTCTCACGGGAGCAACGAGCAGTACTTC
TRBJ2-1,TRBV4-1,TRBD2,-,CASSLLAGVYNEQFF,TGCGCCAGCAGCCTCCTAGCGGGAGTCTACAATGAGCAGTTCTTC
TRBJ1-2,TRBV6-5,-,few,CASSYGAELYGYTF,TGTGCCAGCAGTTATGGGGCAGAGCTCTATGGCTACACCTTC
TRBJ2-6,TRBV11-3,-,-,CASSGGAGANVLTF,TGTGCCAGCTCCGGAGGGGCTGGGGCCAACGTCCTGACTTTC
TRBJ2-1,TRBV7-6,-,-,CASSHSTGSSYNEQFF,TGTGCCAGCAGCCATTCGACGGGGAGCTCCTACAATGAGCAGTTCTTC
TRBJ2-7,TRBV19,-,-,CASTNGGREQYF,TGTGCCAGTACTAACGGGGGTAGAGAGCAGTACTTC
TRBJ1-1,TRBV7-9,-,-,CASSWGPDVEAFF,TGTGCCAGCAGCTGGGGCCCGGACGTAGAAGCTTTCTTT
TRBJ2-2,TRBV5-1,TRBD2,-,CASSGGLSGGSGELFF,TGCGCCAGCAGCGGGGGACTTAGCGGGGGTTCCGGGGAGCTGTTTTTT
TRBJ2-7,TRBV13,-,-,CASSFSLSPYEQYF,TGTGCCAGCAGCTTCTCCCTTTCTCCCTACGAGCAGTACTTC
TRBJ2-3,TRBV15,TRBD2,-,CATSRNLLAAGDTQYF,TGTGCCACCAGCAGAAACTTACTAGCGGCAGGGGATACGCAGTATTTT
TRBJ2-7,TRBV7-2,-,once,CASSLAPSVSSYEQYF,TGTGCCAGCAGCTTAGCTCCTAGCGTTAGCTCCTACGAGCAGTACTTC
TRBJ1-6,TRBV28,-,-,CASTRGVGQGNSPLHF,TGTGCCAGCACCCGCGGGGTAGGGCAGGGTAATTCACCCCTCCACTTT
TRBJ2-7,TRBV14,TRBD2,-,CASSPWTRSVLGEQYF,TGTGCCAGCAGCCCCTGGACTAGAAGTGTGTTAGGGGAGCAGTACTTC
TRBJ2-3,TRBV11-2,TRBD1,-,CASSPRGQGIGDTQYF,TGTGCCAGCAGCCCACGGGGACAGGGAATTGGGGATACGCAGTATTTT
TRBJ2-7,TRBV4-3,TRBD2,-,CASSQDSSSGTEQYF,TGCGCCAGCAGCCAAGATAGCTCTAGCGGGACGGAGCAGTACTTC
TRBJ2-1,TRBV6-1,TRBD2,-,CASSERLEREGWYYNEQFF,TGTGCCAGCAGTGAACGACTGGAGCGGGAGGGATGGTACTACAATGAGCAGTTCTTC
TRBJ1-1,TRBV11-3,-,-,CASSNRVEAFF,TGTGCCAGCAGCAACAGGGTTGAAGCTTTCTTT
TRBJ2-1,TRBV4-3,-,once,CASSRNLEGVGDEQFF,TGCGCCAGCAGCCGGAACCTAGAGGGGGTGGGGGATGAGCAGTTCTTC
TRBJ1-2,TRBV6-1,-,once,CAVRGQGYTF,TGTGCCGTACGGGGTCAGGGCTACACCTTC
TRBJ2-7,TRBV28,TRBD2,-,CASSLALAGEGYEQYF,TGTGCCAGCAGTTTGGCACTAGCGGGAGAAGGATACGAGCAGTACTTC
TRBJ1-1,TRBV28,TRBD1,-,CASRRDRANTEAFF,TGTGCCTCCAGGAGGGACAGGGCGAACACTGAAGCTTTCTTT
TRBJ2-7,TRBV18,-,-,CASSPPGGRSSYEQYF,TGTGCCAGCTCACCACCGGGGGGGCGGAGCTCCTACGAGCAGTACTTC
TRBJ2-2,TRBV19,TRBD1,few,CASSRAWDRAIGELFF,TGTGCCAGTAGTAGGGCTTGGGACAGGGCAATCGGGGAGCTGTTTTTT
TRBJ2-7,TRBV6-1,TRBD2,-,CASSGGVAGQTPYEQYF,TGTGCCAGCAGTGGGGGAGTAGCGGGACAAACCCCCTACGAGCAGTACTTC
TRBJ2-1,TRBV19,-,-,CASSWGGVSSYNEQFF,TGTGCCAGTAGTTGGGGCGGGGTGAGCTCCTACAATGAGCAGTTCTTC